In this sample, the clone carrying this T cell receptor beta chain turned up many times. The antigen is unknown. The data belong to a study of T cell repertoires in cytomegalovirus infection. Study at large: Public signatures in TCR beta pointed to CMV infection and matching HLA type.

TCRdb reanalysed the reads using MiXCR and keeps one entry per CDR3 protein. The sample shows some 350,000 distinct CDR3 sequences, 18% of them seen only once. Findings of the study overall: HLA-C-restricted CMV-specific TCR beta clonotypes were dominant in the ex vivo response. Identification of carriers of CMV plus the relevant HLA was achieved through cumulative public TCR beta family frequency.

What was sequenced was PBMCs. The origin of this receptor is a human donor in good health (CMV status not recorded). Some clones in this sample may be carry-over from other donors' samples.

The CDR3 region is CASSPVGGRAGTEAFF. The CDR3 DNA is TGTGCCAGCAGTCCGGTTGGGGGCAGGGCGGGCACTGAAGCTTTCTTT. This sequence joins TRBV6-5 and TRBJ1-1; D perhaps matches TRBD1 (6 bases). Germline CDR1 MNHEY, CDR2 SVGAGI. The V and J ends lost 5 bases and 4 bases respectively, with 20 bases between them. The CDR3 length is 16 residues.